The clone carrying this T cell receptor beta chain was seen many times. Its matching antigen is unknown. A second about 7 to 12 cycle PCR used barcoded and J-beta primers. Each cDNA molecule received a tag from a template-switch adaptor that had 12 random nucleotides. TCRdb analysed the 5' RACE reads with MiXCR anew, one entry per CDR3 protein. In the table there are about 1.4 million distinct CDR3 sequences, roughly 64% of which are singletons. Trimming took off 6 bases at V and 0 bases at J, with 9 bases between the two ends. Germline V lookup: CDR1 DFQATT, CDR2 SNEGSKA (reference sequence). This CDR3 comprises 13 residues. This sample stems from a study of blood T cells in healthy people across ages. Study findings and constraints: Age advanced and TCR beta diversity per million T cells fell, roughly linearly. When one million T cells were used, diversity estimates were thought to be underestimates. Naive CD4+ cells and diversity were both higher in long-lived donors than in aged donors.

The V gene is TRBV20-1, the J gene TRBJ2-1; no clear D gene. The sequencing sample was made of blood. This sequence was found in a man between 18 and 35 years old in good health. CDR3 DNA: TGCAGTGCGGACCTGACCTCCTACAATGAGCAGTTCTTC. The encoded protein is CSADLTSYNEQFF.